This is a list of T cell receptor beta chains from one sample in a study of CXCR3-negative and CXCR3-positive naive CD8 T cells. From its re-call of the 5' RACE reads, TCRdb lists each CDR3 protein once, without DNA. This sample carries about 63,000 distinct CDR3 sequences, with about 4.9% going to the ten biggest clones. Source material: naive CXCR3+ CD8+ T cells from blood. All receptors come from a human donor in good health. Some clones in this sample may be carry-over from other donors' samples. The CDR3 runs from the conserved cysteine through the conserved F or W. Size tells how often a clone was seen (once, few, many) or the class of an expanded clone, and some rows leave it out.

V: TRBV4-3
J: TRBJ2-7
size: medium-sized
CDR3: CASSQSGGSSYEQYF

V: TRBV4-2
J: TRBJ2-5
size: .
CDR3: CASSHLPQGHEETQYF

V: TRBV4-2
J: TRBJ2-1
size: .
CDR3: CASSQDRGRGLEQFF

V: TRBV28
J: TRBJ2-3
size: .
CDR3: CASNLIAGTGTDTQYF

V: TRBV6-6
J: TRBJ2-5
size: .
CDR3: CASSYSTASPKETQYF

V: TRBV20-1
J: TRBJ2-7
size: .
CDR3: CSARDLMLAELSYEQYF

V: TRBV13
J: TRBJ1-2
size: .
CDR3: CASSSRQGNYGYTF

V: TRBV28
J: TRBJ2-1
size: .
CDR3: CASSLLAEGDEQFF

V: TRBV5-6
J: TRBJ2-1
size: .
CDR3: CASGPSHSYNEQFF

V: TRBV4-1
J: TRBJ2-3
size: .
CDR3: CASSHRGDRVVDTQYF

V: TRBV29-1
J: TRBJ2-7
size: .
CDR3: CSVLLAGGEQYF

V: TRBV28
J: TRBJ2-1
size: .
CDR3: CASTTGTGDYNEQFF